This paragraph reports one T cell receptor (beta chain). The sample originates from a study of CD8+ T cells in alopecia areata. In germline, CDR1 is SGHDT, CDR2 YYEEEE. The CDR3 length is 14 residues. The ends lost 4 bases at V and 3 bases at J; junction bases unmatched: 3. Extracted from the samples, RNA was reverse transcribed into cDNA to serve as the sequencing template. Libraries were prepared by immunoSEQ multiplex PCR; TCRdb keeps only in-frame clonotypes and omits some of them. The sample lists 110,000 to 150,000 clones; roughly 50% were seen once. Regarding treatment: oral pan-JAK inhibitor, 5-10 mg twice daily.

The sequencing here drew on CD8+ T cells sorted from blood, taken at week 4, from a patient treated with tofacitinib. The chain couples TRBV5-6 to TRBJ2-7; 11 bases line up with TRBD1. The TCR originated in a human donor with alopecia areata. Here the CDR3 reads CASSEGQGVYEQYF. The CDR3 region has the DNA TGTGCCAGCAGCGAGGGACAGGGGGTCTACGAGCAGTACTTC. Complete variable domain (other parts from reference TRBV5-6 and TRBJ2-7): DAGVTQSPTHLIKTRGQQVTLRCSPKSGHDTVSWYQQALGQGPQFIFQYYEEEERQRGNFPDRFSGHQFPNYSSELNVNALLLGDSALYLCASSEGQGVYEQYFGPGTRLTVT.